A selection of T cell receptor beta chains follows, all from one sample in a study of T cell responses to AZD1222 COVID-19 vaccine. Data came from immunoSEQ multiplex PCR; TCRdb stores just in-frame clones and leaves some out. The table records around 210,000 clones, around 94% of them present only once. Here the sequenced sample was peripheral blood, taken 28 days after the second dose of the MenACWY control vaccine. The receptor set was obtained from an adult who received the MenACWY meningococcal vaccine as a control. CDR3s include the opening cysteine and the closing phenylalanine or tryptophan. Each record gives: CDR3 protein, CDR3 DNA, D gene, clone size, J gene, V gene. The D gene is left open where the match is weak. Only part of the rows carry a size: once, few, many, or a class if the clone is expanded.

cdr3_aa: CASSLLSLAEDSYEQYF
cdr3_nt: TGTGCCAGCAGTTTACTTTCCCTAGCGGAAGACTCCTACGAGCAGTACTTC
d_call: TRBD2
clone_size: -
j_call: TRBJ2-7
v_call: TRBV28

cdr3_aa: CASSRGELAEKLFF
cdr3_nt: TGTGCCAGCAGCCGCGGGGAGTTAGCTGAAAAACTGTTTTTT
d_call: -
clone_size: once
j_call: TRBJ1-4
v_call: TRBV3-1/TRBV3-2

cdr3_aa: CASVNSGGNQPQHF
cdr3_nt: TGTGCCAGCGTAAACTCCGGTGGCAATCAGCCCCAGCATTTT
d_call: -
clone_size: once
j_call: TRBJ1-5
v_call: TRBV6-5

cdr3_aa: CSVETGENTF
cdr3_nt: TGCAGCGTTGAGACAGGGGAGAACACCTTC
d_call: TRBD1
clone_size: -
j_call: TRBJ1-2
v_call: TRBV29-1

cdr3_aa: CAGQQGMNTEAFF
cdr3_nt: TGTGCCGGACAACAGGGGATGAACACTGAAGCTTTCTTT
d_call: TRBD1
clone_size: -
j_call: TRBJ1-1
v_call: TRBV5-4

cdr3_aa: CATAPQGVVIEQYF
cdr3_nt: TGTGCCACCGCCCCACAGGGGGTGGTGATCGAGCAGTACTTC
d_call: TRBD1
clone_size: -
j_call: TRBJ2-7
v_call: TRBV6-5

cdr3_aa: CASSLQGPSSGYTF
cdr3_nt: TGCGCCAGCAGCTTGCAGGGCCCCTCGTCTGGCTACACCTTC
d_call: -
clone_size: -
j_call: TRBJ1-2
v_call: TRBV5-1

cdr3_aa: CASSPQGYEQYF
cdr3_nt: TGTGCCAGCAGCCCGCAAGGCTACGAGCAGTACTTC
d_call: -
clone_size: once
j_call: TRBJ2-7
v_call: TRBV3-1/TRBV3-2

cdr3_aa: CASSLALQGSEQYF
cdr3_nt: TGCGCCAGCAGCTTGGCATTACAGGGGAGCGAGCAGTACTTC
d_call: TRBD1
clone_size: -
j_call: TRBJ2-7
v_call: TRBV5-1

cdr3_aa: CASSFLRGNYNSPLHF
cdr3_nt: TGTGCCAGCAGTTTCCTAAGAGGGAACTATAATTCACCCCTCCACTTT
d_call: -
clone_size: -
j_call: TRBJ1-6
v_call: TRBV28

cdr3_aa: CAYQRGTGDGYTF
cdr3_nt: TGTGCCTACCAGAGGGGGACCGGGGATGGCTACACCTTC
d_call: -
clone_size: -
j_call: TRBJ1-2
v_call: TRBV30

cdr3_aa: CASHSGTSGYEQYF
cdr3_nt: TGTGCCAGCCATTCCGGGACTAGCGGATACGAGCAGTACTTC
d_call: TRBD2
clone_size: -
j_call: TRBJ2-7
v_call: TRBV2

cdr3_aa: CASSDVGQWRGTGELFF
cdr3_nt: TGTGCCAGCAGTGATGTGGGACAGTGGAGAGGGACCGGGGAGCTGTTTTTT
d_call: TRBD1
clone_size: -
j_call: TRBJ2-2
v_call: TRBV2

cdr3_aa: CATSDSGTQRVYGYTF
cdr3_nt: TGTGCCACCAGTGATTCCGGAACCCAAAGGGTCTATGGCTACACCTTC
d_call: -
clone_size: -
j_call: TRBJ1-2
v_call: TRBV24-1

cdr3_aa: CSVRLAGELVNEQFF
cdr3_nt: TGCAGCGTGAGACTAGCGGGAGAGTTGGTCAATGAGCAGTTCTTC
d_call: TRBD2
clone_size: -
j_call: TRBJ2-1
v_call: TRBV29-1

cdr3_aa: CASSERLAGNTIYF
cdr3_nt: TGTGCCAGCAGTGAAAGGCTTGCTGGAAACACCATATATTTT
d_call: -
clone_size: -
j_call: TRBJ1-3
v_call: TRBV6-1

cdr3_aa: CASTRGSRNQPQHF
cdr3_nt: TGTGCCAGCACGAGAGGCAGCCGCAATCAGCCCCAGCATTTT
d_call: -
clone_size: -
j_call: TRBJ1-5
v_call: TRBV28

cdr3_aa: CASSPDGAVGRGANVLTF
cdr3_nt: TGTGCCAGCAGCCCAGATGGGGCCGTCGGGAGGGGGGCCAACGTCCTGACTTTC
d_call: TRBD2
clone_size: -
j_call: TRBJ2-6
v_call: TRBV14

cdr3_aa: CASRLPGLEGNEQFF
cdr3_nt: TGTGCCAGTAGGTTGCCGGGACTAGAGGGCAATGAGCAGTTCTTC
d_call: TRBD2
clone_size: -
j_call: TRBJ2-1
v_call: TRBV19

cdr3_aa: CASSEPGFTYGYTF
cdr3_nt: TGTGCCAGCAGTGAACCAGGGTTCACCTATGGCTACACCTTC
d_call: -
clone_size: -
j_call: TRBJ1-2
v_call: TRBV6-1

cdr3_aa: CASRMGRDRAYDTQYF
cdr3_nt: TGTGCCAGCAGGATGGGTCGGGACAGGGCGTACGATACGCAGTATTTT
d_call: TRBD1
clone_size: -
j_call: TRBJ2-3
v_call: TRBV25-1

cdr3_aa: CASSSYRDWDEQYF
cdr3_nt: TGTGCCAGCAGTTCATACCGGGACTGGGACGAGCAGTACTTC
d_call: -
clone_size: -
j_call: TRBJ2-7
v_call: TRBV27

cdr3_aa: CASSYGAGGLTGELFF
cdr3_nt: TGTGCCAGCAGTTACGGAGCGGGGGGGCTCACCGGGGAGCTGTTTTTT
d_call: TRBD2
clone_size: -
j_call: TRBJ2-2
v_call: TRBV6-2/TRBV6-3

cdr3_aa: CASSLKGPGGTNHEQFF
cdr3_nt: TGTGCCAGCAGCTTAAAGGGGCCCGGGGGGACTAATCATGAGCAGTTCTTC
d_call: TRBD2
clone_size: once
j_call: TRBJ2-1
v_call: TRBV7-9

cdr3_aa: CASSIGQNSYNEQFF
cdr3_nt: TGTGCCAGTAGTATCGGCCAAAACTCCTACAATGAGCAGTTCTTC
d_call: -
clone_size: -
j_call: TRBJ2-1
v_call: TRBV19

cdr3_aa: CASSPGSGGLYEQYF
cdr3_nt: TGTGCCAGCAGCCCCGGAAGCGGGGGCCTCTACGAGCAGTACTTC
d_call: TRBD2
clone_size: once
j_call: TRBJ2-7
v_call: TRBV3-1/TRBV3-2

cdr3_aa: CASSLGGRRTDTQYF
cdr3_nt: TGCGCCAGCAGCTTGGGCGGGAGAAGGACAGATACGCAGTATTTT
d_call: TRBD2
clone_size: -
j_call: TRBJ2-3
v_call: TRBV5-1

cdr3_aa: CASSLTRDSYGYTF
cdr3_nt: TGCGCCAGCAGCCTCACCCGGGACAGCTATGGCTACACCTTC
d_call: TRBD1
clone_size: -
j_call: TRBJ1-2
v_call: TRBV4-1

cdr3_aa: CASGKTWTSGNYEQYF
cdr3_nt: TGTGCCAGCGGAAAAACCTGGACTAGCGGGAACTACGAGCAGTACTTC
d_call: TRBD2
clone_size: -
j_call: TRBJ2-7
v_call: TRBV7-9

cdr3_aa: CAISAGTNPGQFF
cdr3_nt: TGTGCCATCAGTGCAGGGACCAACCCGGGGCAGTTCTTC
d_call: -
clone_size: -
j_call: TRBJ2-1
v_call: TRBV10-3

cdr3_aa: CASSVGQGTSYEQYF
cdr3_nt: TGTGCCAGCAGCGTCGGACAGGGTACGTCCTACGAGCAGTACTTC
d_call: TRBD1
clone_size: -
j_call: TRBJ2-7
v_call: TRBV9

cdr3_aa: CASSLMGAYEQYF
cdr3_nt: TGTGCCAGCAGCCTCATGGGTGCCTACGAGCAGTACTTC
d_call: -
clone_size: once
j_call: TRBJ2-7
v_call: TRBV28

cdr3_aa: CATSATLLGGREKLFF
cdr3_nt: TGTGCCACCAGTGCCACCTTGCTTGGGGGGCGAGAAAAACTGTTTTTT
d_call: -
clone_size: -
j_call: TRBJ1-4
v_call: TRBV24-1

cdr3_aa: CASSPRTAMTPTEQFF
cdr3_nt: TGTGCCAGCAGCCCCCGGACAGCGATGACCCCAACTGAGCAGTTCTTC
d_call: -
clone_size: -
j_call: TRBJ2-1
v_call: TRBV9

cdr3_aa: CAWSVLNAYSGNTIYF
cdr3_nt: TGTGCCTGGAGTGTACTGAACGCCTACTCTGGAAACACCATATATTTT
d_call: -
clone_size: once
j_call: TRBJ1-3
v_call: TRBV30

cdr3_aa: CASSLVGSPQETQYF
cdr3_nt: TGTGCCAGCAGCTTAGTCGGTTCCCCCCAAGAGACCCAGTACTTC
d_call: -
clone_size: -
j_call: TRBJ2-5
v_call: TRBV7-2

cdr3_aa: CASSPTTRDYNEQFF
cdr3_nt: TGTGCCAGCAGTCCAACAACCCGGGACTACAATGAGCAGTTCTTC
d_call: -
clone_size: -
j_call: TRBJ2-1
v_call: TRBV6-5

cdr3_aa: CASSALVGESPQPQHF
cdr3_nt: TGTGCCAGCAGTGCCCTTGTAGGAGAATCCCCTCAGCCCCAGCATTTT
d_call: -
clone_size: -
j_call: TRBJ1-5
v_call: TRBV27

cdr3_aa: CASSLRDRDSEQFF
cdr3_nt: TGTGCCAGCAGCCTCCGGGACAGGGATAGTGAGCAGTTCTTC
d_call: TRBD1
clone_size: once
j_call: TRBJ2-1
v_call: TRBV16

cdr3_aa: CASSLGTTDTQYF
cdr3_nt: TGCGCCAGCAGCCTTGGGACGACAGATACGCAGTATTTT
d_call: -
clone_size: -
j_call: TRBJ2-3
v_call: TRBV4-1

cdr3_aa: CASSLSKTSVTQETQYF
cdr3_nt: TGTGCCAGCAGTTTATCGAAAACTAGTGTAACGCAAGAGACCCAGTACTTC
d_call: -
clone_size: -
j_call: TRBJ2-5
v_call: TRBV27

cdr3_aa: CASSMRWDSSYEQYF
cdr3_nt: TGTGCCAGCAGTATGAGGTGGGACAGCTCCTACGAGCAGTACTTC
d_call: TRBD1
clone_size: -
j_call: TRBJ2-7
v_call: TRBV6-5

cdr3_aa: CASRKNLSNQPQHF
cdr3_nt: TGTGCCAGTAGGAAGAACCTCAGCAATCAGCCCCAGCATTTT
d_call: -
clone_size: -
j_call: TRBJ1-5
v_call: TRBV19

cdr3_aa: CSVGRASGAQETQYF
cdr3_nt: TGCAGCGTGGGGAGGGCTAGCGGGGCCCAAGAGACCCAGTACTTC
d_call: TRBD2
clone_size: -
j_call: TRBJ2-5
v_call: TRBV29-1

cdr3_aa: CASSLNTGELFF
cdr3_nt: TGTGCCAGCAGTTTAAATACCGGGGAGCTGTTTTTT
d_call: -
clone_size: -
j_call: TRBJ2-2
v_call: TRBV28

cdr3_aa: CASKGQNNSPLHF
cdr3_nt: TGCGCCAGCAAGGGACAGAATAATTCACCCCTCCACTTT
d_call: TRBD1
clone_size: once
j_call: TRBJ1-6
v_call: TRBV5-1

cdr3_aa: CASNQGQGSTEAFF
cdr3_nt: TGTGCCAGCAACCAGGGACAGGGGAGCACTGAAGCTTTCTTT
d_call: TRBD1
clone_size: -
j_call: TRBJ1-1
v_call: TRBV6-6

cdr3_aa: CASSGTGSNQPQHF
cdr3_nt: TGTGCCAGCAGCGGGACAGGGTCTAATCAGCCCCAGCATTTT
d_call: TRBD1
clone_size: -
j_call: TRBJ1-5
v_call: TRBV2

cdr3_aa: CASSQGVSGSSYNEQFF
cdr3_nt: TGTGCCAGCAGCCAAGGGGTTAGCGGGAGCTCCTACAATGAGCAGTTCTTC
d_call: TRBD2
clone_size: -
j_call: TRBJ2-1
v_call: TRBV4-2

cdr3_aa: CARIFGTSGYTDTQYF
cdr3_nt: TGCGCCAGAATATTCGGGACTAGCGGATACACAGATACGCAGTATTTT
d_call: TRBD2
clone_size: once
j_call: TRBJ2-3
v_call: TRBV23-1

cdr3_aa: CASIAGRGLYGYTF
cdr3_nt: TGTGCCAGCATAGCAGGGCGCGGTCTCTATGGCTACACCTTC
d_call: -
clone_size: once
j_call: TRBJ1-2
v_call: TRBV2

cdr3_aa: CASSVLTGGNEQFF
cdr3_nt: TGTGCCAGCAGCGTACTCACAGGGGGCAATGAGCAGTTCTTC
d_call: TRBD1
clone_size: -
j_call: TRBJ2-1
v_call: TRBV9

cdr3_aa: CASRLGQGQPQHF
cdr3_nt: TGTGCCAGCAGACTGGGACAGGGGCAGCCCCAGCATTTT
d_call: TRBD1
clone_size: -
j_call: TRBJ1-5
v_call: TRBV28

cdr3_aa: CASSPRQTYEQYF
cdr3_nt: TGTGCCAGCTCACCTCGACAGACCTACGAGCAGTACTTC
d_call: -
clone_size: -
j_call: TRBJ2-7
v_call: TRBV18

cdr3_aa: CASSHAGTKQFF
cdr3_nt: TGTGCCAGCAGCCACGCCGGGACTAAGCAGTTCTTC
d_call: TRBD2
clone_size: once
j_call: TRBJ2-1
v_call: TRBV3-1/TRBV3-2

cdr3_aa: CASSIAAGGGPTYEQYF
cdr3_nt: TGTGCCAGTAGTATAGCCGCCGGGGGGGGCCCAACCTACGAGCAGTACTTC
d_call: TRBD2
clone_size: -
j_call: TRBJ2-7
v_call: TRBV19

cdr3_aa: CASSLEGLDSYEQYF
cdr3_nt: TGTGCCAGCAGCTTGGAGGGACTAGACAGTTACGAGCAGTACTTC
d_call: TRBD2
clone_size: -
j_call: TRBJ2-7
v_call: TRBV5-4

cdr3_aa: CASSVGGGNEKLFF
cdr3_nt: TGTGCCAGCAGCGTAGGAGGGGGGAATGAAAAACTGTTTTTT
d_call: -
clone_size: -
j_call: TRBJ1-4
v_call: TRBV9

cdr3_aa: CASSFRPREAFF
cdr3_nt: TGTGCCAGCAGCTTTAGGCCCCGGGAAGCTTTCTTT
d_call: -
clone_size: -
j_call: TRBJ1-1
v_call: TRBV7-9

cdr3_aa: CASSPSGTGIYPGYTF
cdr3_nt: TGTGCCAGCAGCCCAAGCGGGACAGGGATTTATCCCGGCTACACCTTC
d_call: TRBD1
clone_size: -
j_call: TRBJ1-2
v_call: TRBV7-8